Listed below are T cell receptor beta chains from one sample, sequenced in a study of CD8 T cells in Susac syndrome. TCRdb reprocessed the immunoSEQ multiplex PCR reads with MiXCR, giving one entry per CDR3 protein. The sample includes tens of thousands of distinct CDR3 sequences, about 92% of them seen just once. Specimen: CD4+ T cells from PBMCs. These receptor sequences come from a human donor with Susac syndrome. Each CDR3 is given with its conserved first and last residue. A D gene is named only where the DNA matches it firmly. Clone sizes are given selectively: once, few, many, or a class where the clone is expanded.

D: -; length: 13; size: -; V: TRBV10-3; J: TRBJ2-3; DNA: TGTGCCAAGAAAGCGGACGGCACAGATACGCAGTATTTT; CDR3: CAKKADGTDTQYF
D: -; length: 14; size: -; V: TRBV7-7; J: TRBJ2-3; DNA: TGTGCTAGCAGCCCTGGGGGTAGGACAGATACGCAGTATTTT; CDR3: CASSPGGRTDTQYF
D: -; length: 12; size: -; V: TRBV2; J: TRBJ2-3; DNA: TGTGCCAGCAGTGAAGCCTTAGGAGCGCAGTATTTT; CDR3: CASSEALGAQYF
D: TRBD1; length: 14; size: once; V: TRBV24-1; J: TRBJ2-3; DNA: TGTGCCAAAGGGACAGGGGCTTCCACAGATACGCAGTATTTT; CDR3: CAKGTGASTDTQYF
D: TRBD2; length: 16; size: -; V: TRBV19; J: TRBJ2-7; DNA: TGTGCCAGTAGTATAGATCGACAGGGACTAGCCAACGAGCAGTACTTC; CDR3: CASSIDRQGLANEQYF
D: -; length: 15; size: -; V: TRBV3-1; J: TRBJ2-3; DNA: TGTGCCAGCAGCCGAGACGGATCAAGCACAGATACGCAGTATTTT; CDR3: CASSRDGSSTDTQYF
D: TRBD1; length: 15; size: -; V: TRBV3-1; J: TRBJ1-2; DNA: TGTGCCAGCAGCCGAGGGGGCGGAAGACCGTATGGCTACACCTTC; CDR3: CASSRGGGRPYGYTF
D: -; length: 13; size: -; V: TRBV7-2; J: TRBJ2-2; DNA: TGTGCCAGCAGCTTAGTTTTGGCCGGGGAGCTGTTTTTT; CDR3: CASSLVLAGELFF
D: -; length: 12; size: -; V: TRBV10-3; J: TRBJ2-5; DNA: TGTGCCACCGCCACCCCCGGGGAATTGGTTTACTTC; CDR3: CATATPGELVYF
D: TRBD1; length: 15; size: -; V: TRBV12-3/TRBV12-4; J: TRBJ1-2; DNA: TGTGCCAGCAGTGCGACGGGACAGCTTAACTATGGCTACACCTTC; CDR3: CASSATGQLNYGYTF
D: -; length: 16; size: -; V: TRBV7-3; J: TRBJ2-3; DNA: TGTGCCAGCAGCTTATGGGCCGAACCTAGCACAGATACGCAGTATTTT; CDR3: CASSLWAEPSTDTQYF
D: -; length: 13; size: -; V: TRBV5-1; J: TRBJ2-7; DNA: TGCGCCAGCAGCACCGGGTCGCAGGGGGAGCAGTACTTC; CDR3: CASSTGSQGEQYF
D: -; length: 15; size: -; V: TRBV3-1; J: TRBJ1-2; DNA: TGTGCCAGCAGCCAAACGGACACCTATAACTATGGCTACACCTTC; CDR3: CASSQTDTYNYGYTF
D: -; length: 13; size: once; V: TRBV24-1; J: TRBJ1-5; DNA: TGTGCCACCAGTGGCCTGAGCAATCAGCCCCAGCATTTT; CDR3: CATSGLSNQPQHF
D: -; length: 14; size: once; V: TRBV19; J: TRBJ2-7; DNA: TGTGCCAGTAGCCGACAGCTTACGAACTACGAGCAGTACTTC; CDR3: CASSRQLTNYEQYF
D: TRBD1; length: 15; size: -; V: TRBV25-1; J: TRBJ2-1; DNA: TGTGCCAGCAGTCTTACAGGGGGCTTGAGAAATGAGCAGTTCTTC; CDR3: CASSLTGGLRNEQFF
D: -; length: 16; size: -; V: TRBV9; J: TRBJ2-1; DNA: TGTGCCAGCAGCGTAATGGACGGACGATCCTACAATGAGCAGTTCTTC; CDR3: CASSVMDGRSYNEQFF
D: -; length: 13; size: -; V: TRBV20-1; J: TRBJ2-3; DNA: TGCAGTGCTCACCGACCCCAAATGTACACGCAGTATTTT; CDR3: CSAHRPQMYTQYF
D: -; length: 13; size: -; V: TRBV28; J: TRBJ2-3; DNA: TGTGCCAGCAGTCTGCGAAACACAGATACGCAGTATTTT; CDR3: CASSLRNTDTQYF
D: TRBD2; length: 16; size: -; V: TRBV11-2; J: TRBJ2-3; DNA: TGTGCCAGCGGGGAGCGGGAACGACCTAGCACAGATACGCAGTATTTT; CDR3: CASGERERPSTDTQYF
D: -; length: 12; size: -; V: TRBV29-1; J: TRBJ1-1; DNA: TGCAGCGTTAAAGGGATGAACACTGAAGCTTTCTTT; CDR3: CSVKGMNTEAFF
D: -; length: 12; size: -; V: TRBV28; J: TRBJ1-2; DNA: TGTGCCAGCAGTTTGAGGGGTCGGGGCTACACCTTC; CDR3: CASSLRGRGYTF
D: TRBD1; length: 14; size: once; V: TRBV12-3/TRBV12-4; J: TRBJ1-3; DNA: TGTGCCAGCAGACTGGACAGGGGAGGAAACACCATATATTTT; CDR3: CASRLDRGGNTIYF
D: TRBD2; length: 18; size: -; V: TRBV28; J: TRBJ2-3; DNA: TGTGCCAGCAGTTTAGCGGGACTAGCCCACTATCCGGGAGATACGCAGTATTTT; CDR3: CASSLAGLAHYPGDTQYF
D: TRBD2; length: 15; size: -; V: TRBV7-2; J: TRBJ2-5; DNA: TGTGCCAGCAGCTTACAGCGGGGGCATCAAGAGACCCAGTACTTC; CDR3: CASSLQRGHQETQYF
D: -; length: 16; size: -; V: TRBV4-3; J: TRBJ1-2; DNA: TGCGCCAGCAGCCCTCGATTACTGCCATCCTCGGGAGGCTACACCTTC; CDR3: CASSPRLLPSSGGYTF
D: -; length: 11; size: -; V: TRBV2; J: TRBJ2-1; DNA: TGTGCCAGCAGTCCACACAATGAGCAGTTCTTC; CDR3: CASSPHNEQFF